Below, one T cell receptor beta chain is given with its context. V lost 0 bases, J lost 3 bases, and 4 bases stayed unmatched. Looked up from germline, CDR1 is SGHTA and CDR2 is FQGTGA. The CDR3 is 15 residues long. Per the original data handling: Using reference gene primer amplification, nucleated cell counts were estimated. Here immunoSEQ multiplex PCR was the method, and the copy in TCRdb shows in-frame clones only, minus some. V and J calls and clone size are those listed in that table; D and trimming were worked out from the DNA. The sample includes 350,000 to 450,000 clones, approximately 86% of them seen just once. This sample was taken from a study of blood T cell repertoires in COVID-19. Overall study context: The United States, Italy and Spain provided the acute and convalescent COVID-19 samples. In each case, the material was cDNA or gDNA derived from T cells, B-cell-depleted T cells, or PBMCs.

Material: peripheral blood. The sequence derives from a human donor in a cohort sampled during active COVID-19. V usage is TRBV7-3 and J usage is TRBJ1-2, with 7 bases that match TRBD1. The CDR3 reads CASSLTPRGDYGYTF. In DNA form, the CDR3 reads TGTGCCAGCAGCTTAACGCCCAGGGGGGACTATGGCTACACCTTC.